The 21 T cell receptor beta chains presented below share a single source sample, sequenced in a study of T cells after yellow fever vaccination. TCRdb processed the 5' RACE reads anew with MiXCR; each CDR3 protein has one entry. The sample consists of 100,000 to 150,000 distinct CDR3 sequences, 8% to 10% of them appearing once. The sequencing used CD8+ T cells sorted from PBMCs, collected on the day of the yellow fever booster vaccination. The receptors shown here come from a man aged 18 to 35 who received the YFV17D yellow fever vaccine.

Here the CDR3 reads CASRLGQGSTEAFF. The CDR3 DNA reads as TGTGCCAGCAGATTGGGACAGGGGAGCACTGAAGCTTTCTTT. V usage is TRBV12-3 or TRBV12-4 and J usage is TRBJ1-1; 10 nucleotides match TRBD1. The CDR3 is 14 residues long. The junction had 5 bases not matched to a gene; V was cut back by 6 bases and J by 4 bases.

V and J are TRBV7-9 and TRBJ1-1, with 7 bases identical to TRBD1. The V gene's germline CDR1 is SEHNR and CDR2 FQNEAQ (reference sequence). V gave up 5 bases and J gave up 2 bases; unmatched junction bases: 5. The CDR3 has 14 amino acids. The CDR3: CASSHDRANTEAFF. The CDR3 DNA reads as TGTGCCAGCAGCCACGACAGGGCAAACACTGAAGCTTTCTTT.

This clonotype was detected ten times or more. V usage is TRBV20-1 and J usage is TRBJ1-1; D not resolved. Trimming took off 3 bases at V and 0 bases at J, with 8 bases between the two ends. CDR1 is DFQATT and CDR2 is SNEGSKA in the germline V gene (reference sequence). The CDR3 is 13 residues long. The CDR3 sequence: CSASADMNTEAFF. CDR3 nucleotide sequence: TGCAGTGCTAGCGCAGATATGAACACTGAAGCTTTCTTT.

This clonotype was found a few times. This rearrangement joins TRBV4-3 to TRBJ2-6; TRBD1 might be the D (6 bases). The CDR3 length is 16 residues. The V end was cut by 0 bases, the J end by 3 bases, with 9 bases between. Germline-derived CDR1 and CDR2 are LGHNA and YSLEER. Here the CDR3 DNA reads TGCGCCAGCAGCCAAGATTCAGGGGATGGGGCCAACGTCCTGACTTTC. It translates to CASSQDSGDGANVLTF.

The sample holds many counts of this clonotype. The J gene is TRBJ1-5, the V gene TRBV25-1; no reliable D call. V lost 2 bases and J 1 base, leaving 12 bases between the germline ends. The CDR3 loop spans 16 amino acids. In germline, CDR1 is MGHDK, CDR2 SYGVNS. The CDR3 spells CASSETNSWSNQPQHF. The CDR3 coding sequence is TGTGCCAGCAGTGAAACGAACAGTTGGAGCAATCAGCCCCAGCATTTT.

This sequence joins TRBV6-5 and TRBJ1-5, with a weak D call TRBD1 (5 bases). V gave up 6 bases and J gave up 7 bases, with 16 bases separating them. The CDR3 consists of 14 residues. In germline, CDR1 is MNHEY, CDR2 SVGAGI. CDR3 DNA sequence: TGTGCCAGCAGGTCGGGACTCCTAGGGCAGCCCCAGCATTTT. Protein product: CASRSGLLGQPQHF.

This clonotype was seen a handful of times. This sequence joins TRBV20-1 and TRBJ2-7, with 8 bases that match TRBD1. Germline V CDR1 and CDR2: DFQATT, SNEGSKA (reference sequence). The CDR3 loop spans 15 amino acids. J was trimmed by 3 bases and V by 0 bases; bases with no gene match: 7. The CDR3 spells CSARDPRDRGYEQYF. The CDR3 coding sequence is TGCAGTGCTAGAGATCCCCGTGACAGGGGCTACGAGCAGTACTTC.

In this sample, this clonotype turned up many times. The rearrangement uses TRBV14 and TRBJ2-3; tentatively, D is TRBD1 (6 bases). The V gene lost 4 bases and the J gene lost 6 bases, with 11 bases spanning the gap. Germline V lookup: CDR1 SGHDN, CDR2 FVKESK. This CDR3 has 13 amino acids. Here the CDR3 reads CASSRDNRDTQYF. The CDR3, as DNA: TGTGCCAGCAGCCGGGACAACAGGGATACGCAGTATTTT.

A few counts support this clonotype. Written as DNA, the CDR3 is TGTGCCAGTAGTATCGGACAGTATAGCAATCAGCCCCAGCATTTT. This gives the protein CASSIGQYSNQPQHF. The V gene is TRBV19, the J gene TRBJ1-5; possible D gene TRBD1, 6 bases. The CDR3 is made up of 15 amino acids. The germline gives CDR1 LNHDA, CDR2 SQIVND (reference sequence). V lost 3 bases and J lost 0, with 9 bases in between.

The genes are TRBV5-1 and TRBJ1-2; D perhaps matches TRBD1 (5 bases). This CDR3 region has 17 residues. V lost 5 bases and J lost 0, with 20 bases in between. Germline V gene data show CDR1 as SGHRS and CDR2 as YFSETQ. Written as DNA, the CDR3 is TGCGCCAGCAGGGGACCAGGGAAGAGGGCCCCTAACTATGGCTACACCTTC. Translation: CASRGPGKRAPNYGYTF.

Many counts were recorded for this clonotype. The chain has TRBV20-1 and TRBJ1-1; TRBD1 agrees at 7 bases. This CDR3 has 15 residues. V gave up 5 bases and J gave up 1 base; unmatched junction bases: 10. The germline CDR1 and CDR2 sequences are DFQATT and SNEGSKA (reference sequence). In nucleotides, the CDR3 is TGCAGTGCTCTGGATGACAGGGCCCCGAACACTGAAGCTTTCTTT. Its translation: CSALDDRAPNTEAFF.

The chain joins TRBV18 to TRBJ1-1, with D possibly TRBD1 on 6 matching bases. Per germline, CDR1 KGHSH and CDR2 LQKENI. The V and J ends lost 6 bases and 5 bases respectively, with 10 bases between them. CDR3 length: 12 residues. In nucleotides, the CDR3 is TGTGCCAGCTCCGGAGGACAGACTGAAGCTTTCTTT. Translated, it gives CASSGGQTEAFF.

CDR3 sequence reads: CASSEGTGIYNEQFF. The DNA of the CDR3 is TGTGCCAGCAGTGAAGGGACAGGTATTTACAATGAGCAGTTCTTC. The V call is TRBV2, the J call TRBJ2-1; 7 positions agree with TRBD1. The CDR3 sequence is 15 residues long. The junction had 4 bases not matched to a gene; V was cut back by 1 base and J by 4 bases. Germline V gene lookup returns CDR1 SNHLY and CDR2 FYNNEI.

The rearrangement links TRBV28 to TRBJ1-3; no reliable D call. There are 15 residues in the CDR3. CDR1 is MDHEN and CDR2 is SYDVKM in the germline V gene. The ends were cut back, 1 base at V and 0 bases at J, with 7 bases in the middle. CDR3: CASSLSQGSGNTIYF. CDR3 coding DNA: TGTGCCAGCAGTTTATCGCAAGGCTCTGGAAACACCATATATTTT.

This clonotype was counted many times. The J gene is TRBJ2-7, the V gene TRBV12-3 or TRBV12-4; 8 bases match TRBD2. V trimming: 4 bases; J trimming: 5 bases; junction bases outside the gene matches: 10. This CDR3 has 15 amino acids. The CDR3 is CASSSPGGPFDEQYF. The CDR3 nucleotides read TGTGCCAGCAGTTCCCCGGGGGGGCCCTTCGACGAGCAGTACTTC.

This clonotype was detected a few times. V usage is TRBV10-3 and J usage is TRBJ2-3; a possible D gene is TRBD2 (6 bases). The CDR3 has 20 residues. V shed 0 bases and J shed 2 bases, with 24 bases lying between them. Germline V lookup: CDR1 ENHRY, CDR2 SYGVKD. In DNA, the CDR3 is TGTGCCATCAGTGAGTCGATTGATGGGGCTGCGGGGCACTACACAGATACGCAGTATTTT. Its translation is CAISESIDGAAGHYTDTQYF.

The genes are TRBV7-6 and TRBJ2-1; a weak D match, TRBD2 (7 bases). The germline CDR1 and CDR2 sequences are SGHVS and FNYEAQ. With 2 bases removed from V and 10 bases from J, the gap between germline ends came to 12 bases. The CDR3 consists of 13 residues. CDR3 bases: TGTGCCAGCAGCTTAAATGGGAGGGGGGAGCAGTTCTTC. Residues: CASSLNGRGEQFF.

The rearrangement uses TRBV29-1 and TRBJ2-3; D is unresolved. Germline-derived CDR1 and CDR2 are SQVTM and ANQGSEA. V shed 8 bases and J shed 7 bases, with 22 bases lying between them. CDR3 length: 14 amino acids. CDR3 in amino acids: CSLTLRLTPYTQYF. The CDR3 DNA reads TGCAGCTTAACGTTAAGACTGACCCCCTATACGCAGTATTTT.

This clonotype has only a few counts. J is TRBJ2-7 and V is TRBV6-5, with TRBD2 matching 9 bases. CDR1 MNHEY and CDR2 SVGAGI come from the germline V gene. This CDR3 spans 15 amino acids. V lost 4 bases to trimming and J lost 0 bases; unmatched junction nucleotides: 4. In DNA form, the CDR3 reads TGTGCCAGCAGTTGGGTGCGGGGGGGCTCCTACGAGCAGTACTTC. Its translation: CASSWVRGGSYEQYF.

This clonotype has a handful of counts. This chain connects TRBV4-3 to TRBJ1-5, with TRBD1 matching 7 bases. Germline CDR1 is LGHNA and CDR2 is YSLEER. This CDR3 spans 16 amino acids. With V trimmed by 1 base and J by 5 bases, 8 bases remained unmatched. The CDR3 sequence is CASSQAWDRLDQPQHF. CDR3 coding DNA: TGCGCCAGCAGCCAAGCTTGGGACAGACTTGATCAGCCCCAGCATTTT.

This clonotype occurred a few times. The chain couples TRBV27 to TRBJ1-2; D ambiguous. V was clipped by 5 bases and J by 5 bases, with 12 bases between them. CDR3 length: 13 amino acids. The germline V gene has CDR1 MNHEY and CDR2 SMNVEV (reference sequence). Here the CDR3 reads CASSARASYGYTF. The CDR3, as DNA: TGTGCCAGCAGTGCCCGGGCCTCTTATGGCTACACCTTC.